The present T cell receptor beta chain was sequenced within a study of blood T cell repertoires in COVID-19. Study-level background: Acute-phase and convalescent COVID-19 samples originated in the United States, Italy and Spain. Nucleic acid was either cDNA or gDNA, and it came from T cells, B-cell-depleted T cells, or PBMCs.

Authors' methods: Estimation of nucleated cell counts was performed using reference gene primer amplification. Libraries were prepared by immunoSEQ multiplex PCR; TCRdb keeps only in-frame clonotypes and omits some of them. V and J calls and clone size are as listed in that table; D and trimming were resolved from the DNA. The sample records 200,000 to 300,000 clones, roughly 79% being singletons. Seattle cases were enrolled at active infection and followed longitudinally. This clone was counted only a few times. V lost 5 bases and J lost 10; bases outside the gene matches: 8. This CDR3 comprises 15 residues. Germline V lookup: CDR1 SGHVS, CDR2 FNYEAQ.

This sequence was found in an elderly woman with COVID-19, enrolled during active disease. Material for sequencing was peripheral blood. The chain employs TRBV7-6 and TRBJ1-6, with 10 bases identical to TRBD1. The CDR3 sequence is CASSPETGGMSPLHF. Written as DNA, the CDR3 is TGTGCCAGCAGCCCGGAGACAGGGGGCATGTCACCCCTCCACTTT.